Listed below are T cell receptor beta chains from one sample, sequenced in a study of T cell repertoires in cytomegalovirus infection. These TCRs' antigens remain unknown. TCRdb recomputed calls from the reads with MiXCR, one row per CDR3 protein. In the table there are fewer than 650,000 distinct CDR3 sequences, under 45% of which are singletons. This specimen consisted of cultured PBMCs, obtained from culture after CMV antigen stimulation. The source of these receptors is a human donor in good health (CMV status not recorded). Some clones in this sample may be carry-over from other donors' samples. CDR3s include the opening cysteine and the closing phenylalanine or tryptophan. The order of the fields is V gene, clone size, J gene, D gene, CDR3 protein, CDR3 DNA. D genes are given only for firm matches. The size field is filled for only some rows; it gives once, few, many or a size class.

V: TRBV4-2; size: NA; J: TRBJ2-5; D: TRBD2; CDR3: CASSSGGAGETQYF; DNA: TGTGCCAGCAGCAGCGGGGGGGCTGGAGAGACCCAGTACTTC
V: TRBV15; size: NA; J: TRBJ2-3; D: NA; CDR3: CATSRDGTFTDTQYF; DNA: TGTGCCACCAGCAGAGACGGGACCTTCACAGATACGCAGTATTTT
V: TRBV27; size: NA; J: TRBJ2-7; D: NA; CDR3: CASSSQSGVLQYF; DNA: TGTGCCAGCAGTTCCCAATCAGGGGTACTGCAGTACTTC
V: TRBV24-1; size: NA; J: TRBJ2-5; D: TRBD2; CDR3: CATSVASGEAQYF; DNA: TGTGCCACCAGTGTCGCTAGCGGGGAGGCCCAGTACTTC
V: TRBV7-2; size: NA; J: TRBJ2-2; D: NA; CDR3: CASSSKNRINTGELFF; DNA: TGTGCCAGCAGCTCCAAAAATCGAATTAACACCGGGGAGCTGTTTTTT
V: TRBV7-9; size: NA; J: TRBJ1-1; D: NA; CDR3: CASSPPEGPVSFSEAFF; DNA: TGTGCCAGCAGCCCCCCGGAAGGGCCGGTGTCGTTTTCCGAAGCTTTCTTT
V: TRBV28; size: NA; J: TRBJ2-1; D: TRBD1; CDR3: CASGGGGTGGLGEQFF; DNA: TGTGCCAGCGGAGGTGGTGGGACAGGGGGCCTAGGTGAGCAGTTCTTC
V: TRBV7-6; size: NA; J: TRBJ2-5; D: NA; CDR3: CASVGLPNAETQYF; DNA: TGTGCCAGCGTTGGCCTCCCTAATGCGGAGACCCAGTACTTC
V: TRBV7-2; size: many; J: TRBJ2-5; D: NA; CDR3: CASSPGRALVGTQYF; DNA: TGTGCCAGCAGCCCCGGACGGGCGTTGGTTGGGACCCAGTACTTC
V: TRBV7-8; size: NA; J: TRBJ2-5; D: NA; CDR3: CASSLRAAQYF; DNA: TGTGCCAGCAGCTTACGCGCGGCCCAGTACTTC
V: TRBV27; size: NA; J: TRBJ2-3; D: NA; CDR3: CASSLFGRDRDTQYF; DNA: TGTGCCAGCAGTTTATTCGGCCGGGACCGAGATACGCAGTATTTT
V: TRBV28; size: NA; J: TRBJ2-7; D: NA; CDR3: CASSFRVSSYEQYF; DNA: TGTGCCAGCAGTTTTAGAGTCAGCTCCTACGAGCAGTACTTC
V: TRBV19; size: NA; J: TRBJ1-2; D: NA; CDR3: CASRRDRDYGYTF; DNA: TGTGCCAGTAGAAGGGACCGAGACTATGGCTACACCTTC
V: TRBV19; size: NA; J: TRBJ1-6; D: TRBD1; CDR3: CAGTRDRGRPAGFDSPLHF; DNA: TGTGCCGGAACCCGGGACAGGGGGCGGCCGGCAGGTTTCGATTCACCCCTCCACTTT
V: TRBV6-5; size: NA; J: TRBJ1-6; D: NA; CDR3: CASRGAAGGSPLHF; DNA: TGTGCCAGCCGGGGGGCAGCCGGGGGGTCACCCCTCCACTTT
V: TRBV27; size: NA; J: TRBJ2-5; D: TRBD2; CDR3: CASARGGMETQYF; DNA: TGTGCCAGCGCAAGGGGAGGGATGGAGACCCAGTACTTC
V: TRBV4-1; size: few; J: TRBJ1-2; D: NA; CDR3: CASSQDSAGAIKLYGYTF; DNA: TGTGCCAGCAGCCAAGATTCGGCAGGGGCCATCAAACTCTATGGCTACACCTTC
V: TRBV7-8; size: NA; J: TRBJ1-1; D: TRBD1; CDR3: CASSVHRGGSNTEAFF; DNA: TGTGCCAGCAGCGTCCACAGGGGAGGGTCGAACACTGAAGCTTTCTTT
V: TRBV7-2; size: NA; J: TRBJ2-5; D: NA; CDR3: CASSYRVQQETQYF; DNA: TGTGCCAGCAGCTATAGGGTACAGCAAGAGACCCAGTACTTC
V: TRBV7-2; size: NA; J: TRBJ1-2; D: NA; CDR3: CAITQGEGYGYTF; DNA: TGTGCCATAACCCAGGGAGAAGGCTATGGCTACACCTTC
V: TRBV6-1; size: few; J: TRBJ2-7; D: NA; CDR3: CASSEAPDVNGVQYF; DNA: TGTGCCAGCAGTGAAGCGCCGGACGTTAACGGAGTGCAGTACTTC
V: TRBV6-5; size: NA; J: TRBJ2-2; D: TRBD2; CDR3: CASFWAGGTGELFF; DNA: TGTGCCAGCTTCTGGGCGGGAGGCACCGGGGAGCTGTTTTTT
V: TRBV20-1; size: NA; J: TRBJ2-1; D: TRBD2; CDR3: CSARGAGTSFDNEQFF; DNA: TGCAGTGCTAGGGGGGCCGGGACTAGTTTTGACAATGAGCAGTTCTTC
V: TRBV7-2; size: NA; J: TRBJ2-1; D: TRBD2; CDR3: CASSGLAGTYYNEQFF; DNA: TGTGCCAGCAGCGGACTAGCGGGGACCTACTACAATGAGCAGTTCTTC
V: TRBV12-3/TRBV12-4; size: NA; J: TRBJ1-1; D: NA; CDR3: CASSPGGASTEAFF; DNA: TGTGCCAGCAGTCCGGGGGGGGCCAGCACTGAAGCTTTCTTT
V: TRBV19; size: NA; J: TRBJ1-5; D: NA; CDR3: CASSESGNNQPQHF; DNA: TGTGCCAGTAGTGAATCAGGCAACAATCAGCCCCAGCATTTT
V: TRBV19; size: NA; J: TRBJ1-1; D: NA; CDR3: CASNRVRDTEAFF; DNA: TGTGCCAGCAACAGGGTAAGGGACACTGAAGCTTTCTTT
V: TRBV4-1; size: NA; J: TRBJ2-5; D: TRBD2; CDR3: CASSGRGDQETQYF; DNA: TGCGCCAGCAGCGGACGGGGGGACCAAGAGACCCAGTACTTC
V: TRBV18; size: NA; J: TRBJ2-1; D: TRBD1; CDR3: CASSGTGGSSYEQFF; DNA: TGTGCCAGCTCAGGGACAGGGGGAAGCTCCTATGAGCAGTTCTTC
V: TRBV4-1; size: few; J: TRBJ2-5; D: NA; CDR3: CASSQPPRANGRGVQETQYF; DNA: TGTGCCAGCAGCCAACCACCTCGGGCTAATGGACGTGGGGTCCAAGAGACCCAGTACTTC
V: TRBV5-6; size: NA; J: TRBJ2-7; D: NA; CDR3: CASSFPGRTSYEQYF; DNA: TGTGCCAGCAGCTTCCCGGGACGTACGTCCTACGAGCAGTACTTC
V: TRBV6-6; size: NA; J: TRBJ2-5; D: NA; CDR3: CASRERSEETQYF; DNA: TGTGCCAGCAGGGAGAGATCTGAAGAGACCCAGTACTTC
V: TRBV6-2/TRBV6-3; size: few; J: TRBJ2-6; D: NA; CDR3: CASRHTDAKSRGANVLTF; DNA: TGTGCCAGCAGACATACCGACGCAAAATCCCGAGGGGCCAACGTCCTGACTTTC